Listed below are T cell receptor beta chains from one sample, sequenced in a study of blood T cells in healthy people across ages. TCRdb reprocessed the 5' RACE reads with MiXCR, giving one entry per CDR3 protein. The data show roughly 720,000 distinct CDR3 sequences, with approximately 53% seen just once and roughly two fifths held by the top ten. Sequencing was performed on blood. The receptors shown here come from a man at least 80 years old in good health. Each CDR3 is given without its conserved first and last residue.

>TRBV7-2|TRBJ2-4
ASSPDSTSGRNIQY
>TRBV20-1|TRBJ2-5
SASSRRLGETQY
>TRBV28|TRBJ1-2
ASTPAGTGMGNYGYT
>TRBV11-1|NA
ASSLPPAGSSYEQY
>TRBV28|TRBJ1-2
ASIPGGQTNYGYT
>TRBV29-1|TRBJ2-1
SVEGSKSEQF
>TRBV9|TRBJ2-3
ASGAGVNADTQY
>TRBV20-1|TRBJ2-3
SAKPGQAANRYAY
>TRBV6-5|TRBJ1-1
ASSYGQVLSEAF
>TRBV24-1|TRBJ2-1
ATSDLTGSRGNEQF
>TRBV6-6|TRBJ2-7
ASSPEARGSEQY
>TRBV28|TRBJ1-1
ASSWLNTEAF
>TRBV6-5|TRBJ2-5
ASSYQLTGLTQETQY
>TRBV25-1|TRBJ2-1
ASSDRGLARYNEQF
>TRBV30|TRBJ2-5
AWNPSYQETQY
>TRBV18|TRBJ2-7
ASSPQRTERDEQY
>TRBV29-1|TRBJ2-5
SIATVYNKQY
>TRBV9|NA
ASSVASGSITHEQY
>TRBV12-3/TRBV12-4|TRBJ2-5
ASSWTQETQY
>TRBV5-1|NA
ASSLRAVGPETQY
>TRBV28|TRBJ2-3
ASSQAGDTQY
>TRBV6-5|TRBJ2-4
ASSYRPPTGTKNIQY
>TRBV12-3/TRBV12-4|TRBJ2-1
ASKAGTYNEQF
>TRBV9|TRBJ1-2
ASSVGPQGDYGYT
>TRBV7-3|TRBJ1-1
ASSLTGQGWSEAF
>TRBV3-1|NA
ASSQAAELF
>TRBV28|TRBJ2-4
ASSSRGVAKNIQY
>TRBV29-1|TRBJ2-7
SGAARGSYEQY
>TRBV3-1|TRBJ2-1
ASSRGRHSKDEQF
>TRBV10-3|TRBJ2-4
AIAQGWVGIQY
>TRBV12-3/TRBV12-4|TRBJ2-1
ASTPEGDRGRNEQF
>TRBV6-2/TRBV6-3|TRBJ2-1
ASSGGSGSYAYNEQF
>TRBV4-1|TRBJ2-3
ASSQDQHRYAY
>TRBV6-5|TRBJ1-1
ASRWGNTEAF
>TRBV6-5|TRBJ2-5
ASSYGAGVETQY
>TRBV2|TRBJ2-5
ASSTNRFREY
>TRBV10-1|TRBJ2-7
ASSHSLGQGSYEQY
>TRBV7-2|TRBJ2-6
ASSFKGAGANVLT
>TRBV5-1|TRBJ1-1
ASSLGTGSWTEAF
>TRBV3-1|TRBJ2-7
ASSQDQRVGEQY
>TRBV2|TRBJ2-3
ASSRPGQYTDTQY
>TRBV7-3|TRBJ2-3
ASSLTGPPADTQY
>TRBV20-1|TRBJ2-7
SARDRQTSYEQY
>TRBV29-1|TRBJ1-1
SVERGDYEAF
>TRBV10-3|TRBJ2-7
AISGTGTSGYEQY
>TRBV7-3|TRBJ1-1
ASSSVRGTEAF
>TRBV5-1|TRBJ2-3
ASSLGTSFDTQY
>TRBV11-2|TRBJ2-1
ASSPRQGAYNEQF
>TRBV12-3/TRBV12-4|TRBJ2-5
ASSFGAGAGEQY
>TRBV4-2|TRBJ2-2
ASSHIAGGNTGELF